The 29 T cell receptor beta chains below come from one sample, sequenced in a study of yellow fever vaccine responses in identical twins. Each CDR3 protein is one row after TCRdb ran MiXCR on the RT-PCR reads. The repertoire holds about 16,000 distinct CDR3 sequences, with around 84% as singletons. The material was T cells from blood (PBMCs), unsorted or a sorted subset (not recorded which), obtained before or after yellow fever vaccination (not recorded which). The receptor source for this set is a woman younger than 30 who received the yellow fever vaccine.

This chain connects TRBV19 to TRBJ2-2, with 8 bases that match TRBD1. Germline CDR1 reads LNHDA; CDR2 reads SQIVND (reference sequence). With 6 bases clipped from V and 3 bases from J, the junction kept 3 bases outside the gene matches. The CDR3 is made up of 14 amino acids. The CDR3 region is CASRKGQDTGELFF. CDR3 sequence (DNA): TGTGCCAGTAGAAAGGGACAGGACACCGGGGAGCTGTTTTTT.

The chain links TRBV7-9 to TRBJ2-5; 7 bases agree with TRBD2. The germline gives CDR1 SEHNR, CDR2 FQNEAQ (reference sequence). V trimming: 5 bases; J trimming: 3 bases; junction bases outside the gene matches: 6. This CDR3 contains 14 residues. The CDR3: CASSIRDYKETQYF. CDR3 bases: TGTGCCAGCAGCATCCGGGACTACAAAGAGACCCAGTACTTC. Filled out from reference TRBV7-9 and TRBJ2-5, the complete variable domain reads DTGVSQNPRHKITKRGQNVTFRCDPISEHNRLYWYRQTLGQGPEFLTYFQNEAQLEKSRLLSDRFSAERPKGSFSTLEIQRTEQGDSAMYLCASSIRDYKETQYFGPGTRLLVL.

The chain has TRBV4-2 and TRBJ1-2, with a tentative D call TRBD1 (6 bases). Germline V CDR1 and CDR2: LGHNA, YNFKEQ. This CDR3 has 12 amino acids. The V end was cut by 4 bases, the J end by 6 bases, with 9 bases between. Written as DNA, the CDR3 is TGTGCCAGCAGCCTTAGGGGGGATGGCTACACCTTC. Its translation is CASSLRGDGYTF.

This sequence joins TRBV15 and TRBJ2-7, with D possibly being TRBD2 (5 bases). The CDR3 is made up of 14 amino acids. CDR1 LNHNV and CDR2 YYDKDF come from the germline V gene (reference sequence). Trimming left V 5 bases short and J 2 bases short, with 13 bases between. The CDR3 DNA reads TGTGCCACCAGCGATATAAGCGGCACCTACGAGCAGTACTTC. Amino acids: CATSDISGTYEQYF.

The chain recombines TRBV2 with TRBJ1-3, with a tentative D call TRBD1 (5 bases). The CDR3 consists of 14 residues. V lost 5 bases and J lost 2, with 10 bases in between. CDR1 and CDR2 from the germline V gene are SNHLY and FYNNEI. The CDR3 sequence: CASSLRGTGNTIYF. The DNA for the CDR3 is TGTGCCAGCAGTTTACGGGGCACTGGAAACACCATATATTTT.

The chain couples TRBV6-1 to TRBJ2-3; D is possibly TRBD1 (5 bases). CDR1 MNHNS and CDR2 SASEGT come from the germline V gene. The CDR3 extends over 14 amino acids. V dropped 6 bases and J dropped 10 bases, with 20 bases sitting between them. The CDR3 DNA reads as TGTGCCAGCAGGGCCGACAGCTCCCCCGGCTCGCAGTATTTT. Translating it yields CASRADSSPGSQYF.

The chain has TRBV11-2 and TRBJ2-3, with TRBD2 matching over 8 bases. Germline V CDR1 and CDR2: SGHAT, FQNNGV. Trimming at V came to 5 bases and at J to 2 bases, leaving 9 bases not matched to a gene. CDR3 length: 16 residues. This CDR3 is CASSLGGGADTDTQYF. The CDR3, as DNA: TGTGCCAGCAGCCTCGGGGGGGGAGCGGACACAGATACGCAGTATTTT.

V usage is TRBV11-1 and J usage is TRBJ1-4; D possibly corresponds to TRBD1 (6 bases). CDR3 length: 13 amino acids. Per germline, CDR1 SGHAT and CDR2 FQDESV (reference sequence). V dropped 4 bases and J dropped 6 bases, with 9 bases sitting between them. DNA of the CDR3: TGTGCCAGCAGCTGGCGGACAGATGAAAAACTGTTTTTT. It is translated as CASSWRTDEKLFF.

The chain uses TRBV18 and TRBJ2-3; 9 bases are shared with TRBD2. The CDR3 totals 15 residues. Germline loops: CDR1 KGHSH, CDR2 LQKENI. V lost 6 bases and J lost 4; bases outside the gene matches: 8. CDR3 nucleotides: TGTGCCAGCTCCCCCGGGACTAGCAGCGCAGATACGCAGTATTTT. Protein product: CASSPGTSSADTQYF.

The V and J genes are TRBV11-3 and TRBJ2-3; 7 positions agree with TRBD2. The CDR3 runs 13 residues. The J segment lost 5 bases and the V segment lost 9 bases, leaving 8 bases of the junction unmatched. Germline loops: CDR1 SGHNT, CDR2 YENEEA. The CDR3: CASRLAAGDTQYF. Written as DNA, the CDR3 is TGTGCCAGTCGGCTAGCGGCTGGAGATACGCAGTATTTT.

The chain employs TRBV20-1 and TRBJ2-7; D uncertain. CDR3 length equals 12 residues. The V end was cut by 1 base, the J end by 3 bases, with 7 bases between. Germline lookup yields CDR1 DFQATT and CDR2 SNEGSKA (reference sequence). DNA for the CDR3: TGCAGTGCTAGAGTGGTGATCTACGAGCAGTACTTC. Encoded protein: CSARVVIYEQYF.

The CDR3 sequence is CSARSQGGHEQYF. CDR3 nucleotides: TGCAGTGCTAGGAGCCAGGGAGGCCACGAGCAGTACTTC. J is TRBJ2-7 and V is TRBV20-1; weak D call: TRBD2 (6 bases). There are 13 residues in the CDR3. Trimming took 3 bases from V and 5 from J, leaving 14 bases between them. CDR1 is DFQATT, CDR2 SNEGSKA, per germline (reference sequence).

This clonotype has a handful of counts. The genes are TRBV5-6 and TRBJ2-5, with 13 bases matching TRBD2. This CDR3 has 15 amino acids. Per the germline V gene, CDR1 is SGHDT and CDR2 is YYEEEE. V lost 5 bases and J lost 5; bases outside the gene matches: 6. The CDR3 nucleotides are TGTGCCAGCAGTCAAGGGACTAGCGGGACGGAGACCCAGTACTTC. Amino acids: CASSQGTSGTETQYF.

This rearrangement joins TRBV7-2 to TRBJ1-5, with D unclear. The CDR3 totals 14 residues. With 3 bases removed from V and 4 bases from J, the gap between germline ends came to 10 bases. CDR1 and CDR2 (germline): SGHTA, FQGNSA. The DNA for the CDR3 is TGTGCCAGCAGCTTGACGGGTTTAAATCAGCCCCAGCATTTT. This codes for CASSLTGLNQPQHF.

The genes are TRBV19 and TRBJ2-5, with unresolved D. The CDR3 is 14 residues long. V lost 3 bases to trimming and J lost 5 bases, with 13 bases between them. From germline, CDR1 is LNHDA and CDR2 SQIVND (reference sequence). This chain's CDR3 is CASSIDLRLETQYF. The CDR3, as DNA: TGTGCCAGTAGTATCGACCTCCGTCTCGAGACCCAGTACTTC. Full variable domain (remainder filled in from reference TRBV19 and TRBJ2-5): DGGITQSPKYLFRKEGQNVTLSCEQNLNHDAMYWYRQDPGQGLRLIYYSQIVNDFQKGDIAEGYSVSREKKESFPLTVTSAQKNPTAFYLCASSIDLRLETQYFGPGTRLLVL.

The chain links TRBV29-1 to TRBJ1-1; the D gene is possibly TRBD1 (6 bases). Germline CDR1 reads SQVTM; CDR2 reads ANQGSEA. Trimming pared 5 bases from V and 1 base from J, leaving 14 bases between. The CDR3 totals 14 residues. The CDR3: CSVRQGIANTEAFF. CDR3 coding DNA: TGCAGCGTTAGGCAGGGGATCGCGAACACTGAAGCTTTCTTT.

CDR3 region: CASSIRGRTDTQYF. Here the CDR3 DNA reads TGTGCCAGCAGCATCAGGGGGCGTACAGATACGCAGTATTTT. V is TRBV2 and J is TRBJ2-3; 8 nucleotides align to TRBD1. CDR3 length: 14 residues. After removal of 6 bases from V and 3 bases from J, the junction contained 5 bases not matched to a gene. Germline CDR1 reads SNHLY; CDR2 reads FYNNEI.

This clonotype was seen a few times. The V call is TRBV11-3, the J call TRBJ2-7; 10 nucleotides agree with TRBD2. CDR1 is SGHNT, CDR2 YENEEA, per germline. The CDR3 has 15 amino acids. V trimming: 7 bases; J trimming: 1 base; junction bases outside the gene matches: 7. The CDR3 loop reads CASNLGLAVSYEQYF. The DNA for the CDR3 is TGTGCCAGCAACCTTGGACTAGCGGTTTCCTACGAGCAGTACTTC.

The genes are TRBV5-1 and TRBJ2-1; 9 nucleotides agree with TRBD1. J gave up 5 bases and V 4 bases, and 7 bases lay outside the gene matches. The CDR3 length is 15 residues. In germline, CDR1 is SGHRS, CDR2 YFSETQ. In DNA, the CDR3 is TGCGCCAGCAGCGTGATTGGACAGGGGCACAATGAGCAGTTCTTC. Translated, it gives CASSVIGQGHNEQFF.

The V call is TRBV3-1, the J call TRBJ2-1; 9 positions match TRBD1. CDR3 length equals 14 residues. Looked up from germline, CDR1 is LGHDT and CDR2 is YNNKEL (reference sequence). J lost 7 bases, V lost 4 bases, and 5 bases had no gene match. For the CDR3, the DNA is TGTGCCAGCAGCCGCGGGACAGGGTCGAATGAGCAGTTCTTC. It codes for CASSRGTGSNEQFF.

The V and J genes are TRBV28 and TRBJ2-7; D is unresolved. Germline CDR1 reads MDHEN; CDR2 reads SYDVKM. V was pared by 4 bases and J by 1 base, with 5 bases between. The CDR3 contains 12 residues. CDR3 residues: CASSSASYEQYF. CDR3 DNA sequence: TGTGCCAGCAGTTCGGCTTCCTACGAGCAGTACTTC.

DNA of the CDR3: TGTGCCAGTGTTCAGGGGAGCTCCTACAATGAGCAGTTCTTC. This gives the protein CASVQGSSYNEQFF. This chain links TRBV2 with TRBJ2-1; perhaps TRBD1 as D (6 bases). CDR3 length: 14 residues. V lost 9 bases to trimming and J lost 0 bases, with 12 bases between them. Germline V gives CDR1 SNHLY, CDR2 FYNNEI.

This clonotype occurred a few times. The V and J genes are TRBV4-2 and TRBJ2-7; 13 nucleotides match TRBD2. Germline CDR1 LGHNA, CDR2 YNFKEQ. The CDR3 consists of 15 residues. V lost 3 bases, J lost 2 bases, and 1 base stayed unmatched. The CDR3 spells CASSHGTSGAYEQYF. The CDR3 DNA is TGTGCCAGCAGCCATGGGACTAGCGGGGCCTACGAGCAGTACTTC.

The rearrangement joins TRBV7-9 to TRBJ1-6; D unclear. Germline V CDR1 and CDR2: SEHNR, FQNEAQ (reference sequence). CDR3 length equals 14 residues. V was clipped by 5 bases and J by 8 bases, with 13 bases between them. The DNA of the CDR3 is TGTGCCAGCAGCCACGGAAATGGCGATTCACCCCTCCACTTT. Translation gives CASSHGNGDSPLHF.

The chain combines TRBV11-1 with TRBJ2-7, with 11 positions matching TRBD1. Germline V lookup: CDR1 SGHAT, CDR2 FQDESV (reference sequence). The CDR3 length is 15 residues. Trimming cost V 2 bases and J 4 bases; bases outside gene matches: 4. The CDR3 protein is CASSLTGTGGYEQYF. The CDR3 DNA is TGTGCCAGCAGCTTAACCGGGACAGGGGGATACGAGCAGTACTTC.

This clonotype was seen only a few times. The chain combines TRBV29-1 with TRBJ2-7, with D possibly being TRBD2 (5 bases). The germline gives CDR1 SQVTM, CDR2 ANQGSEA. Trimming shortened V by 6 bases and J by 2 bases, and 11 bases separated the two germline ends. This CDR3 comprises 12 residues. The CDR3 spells CSVVDSAYEQYF. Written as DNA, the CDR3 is TGCAGCGTGGTGGACTCAGCCTACGAGCAGTACTTC.

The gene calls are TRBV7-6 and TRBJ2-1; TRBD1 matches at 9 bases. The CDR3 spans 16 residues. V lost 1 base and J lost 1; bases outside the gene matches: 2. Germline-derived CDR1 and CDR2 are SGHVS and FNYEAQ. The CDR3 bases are TGTGCCAGCAGCTTAGGTGGACAGGGGTCCTACAATGAGCAGTTCTTC. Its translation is CASSLGGQGSYNEQFF.

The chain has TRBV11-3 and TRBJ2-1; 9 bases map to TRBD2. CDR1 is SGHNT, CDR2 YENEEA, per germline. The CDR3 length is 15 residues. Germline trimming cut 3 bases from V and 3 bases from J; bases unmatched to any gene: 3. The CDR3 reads CASSFSGSSYNEQFF. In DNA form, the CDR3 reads TGTGCCAGCAGCTTTAGCGGGAGCAGCTACAATGAGCAGTTCTTC. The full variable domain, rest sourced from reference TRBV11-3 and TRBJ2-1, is EAGVVQSPRYKIIEKKQPVAFWCNPISGHNTLYWYLQNLGQGPELLIRYENEEAVDDSQLPKDRFSAERLKGVDSTLKIQPAELGDSAVYLCASSFSGSSYNEQFFGPGTRLTVL.

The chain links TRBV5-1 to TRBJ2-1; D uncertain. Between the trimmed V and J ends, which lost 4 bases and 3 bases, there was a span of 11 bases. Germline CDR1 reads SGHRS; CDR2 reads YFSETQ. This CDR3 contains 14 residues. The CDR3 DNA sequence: TGCGCCAGCAGCCTCGAGGTGGGCTACAATGAGCAGTTCTTC. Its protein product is CASSLEVGYNEQFF.